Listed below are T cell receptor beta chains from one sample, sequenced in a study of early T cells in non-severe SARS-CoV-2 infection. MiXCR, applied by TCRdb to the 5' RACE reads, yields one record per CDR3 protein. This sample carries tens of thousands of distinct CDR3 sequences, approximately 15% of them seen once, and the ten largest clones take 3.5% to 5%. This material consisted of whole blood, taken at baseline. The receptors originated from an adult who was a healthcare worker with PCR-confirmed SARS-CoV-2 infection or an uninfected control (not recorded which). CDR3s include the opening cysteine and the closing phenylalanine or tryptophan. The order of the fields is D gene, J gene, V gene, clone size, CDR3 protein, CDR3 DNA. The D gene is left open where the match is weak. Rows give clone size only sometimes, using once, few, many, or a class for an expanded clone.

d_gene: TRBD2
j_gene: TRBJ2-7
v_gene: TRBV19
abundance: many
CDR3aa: CASSIRLAGVGEQYF
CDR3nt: TGTGCCAGTAGTATCCGACTAGCGGGAGTGGGGGAGCAGTACTTC

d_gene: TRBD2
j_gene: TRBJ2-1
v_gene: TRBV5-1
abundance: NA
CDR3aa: CASSLLAGSSYNEQFF
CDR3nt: TGCGCCAGCAGTCTCCTAGCGGGTAGCTCCTACAATGAGCAGTTCTTC

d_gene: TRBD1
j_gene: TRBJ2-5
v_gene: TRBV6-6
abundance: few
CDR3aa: CASSHTGTGAGTQYF
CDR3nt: TGTGCCAGCAGTCACACCGGGACAGGGGCCGGGACCCAGTACTTC

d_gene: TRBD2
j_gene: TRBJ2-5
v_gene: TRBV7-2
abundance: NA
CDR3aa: CASSLGLALQETQYF
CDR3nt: TGTGCCAGCAGCTTAGGACTAGCGTTACAAGAGACCCAGTACTTC

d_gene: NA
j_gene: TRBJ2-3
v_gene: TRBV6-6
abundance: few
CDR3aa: CASSSPGLGADTQYF
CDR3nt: TGTGCCAGCAGTTCGCCAGGGCTGGGGGCAGATACGCAGTATTTT

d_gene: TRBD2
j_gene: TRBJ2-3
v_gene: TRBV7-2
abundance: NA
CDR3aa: CASTRLAGAYSTDTQYF
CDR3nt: TGTGCCAGCACACGACTAGCGGGAGCCTATAGCACAGATACGCAGTATTTT

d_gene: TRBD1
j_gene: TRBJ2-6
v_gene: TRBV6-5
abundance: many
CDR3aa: CASSKDRAGANVLTF
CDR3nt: TGTGCCAGCAGTAAGGACAGGGCTGGGGCCAACGTCCTGACTTTC

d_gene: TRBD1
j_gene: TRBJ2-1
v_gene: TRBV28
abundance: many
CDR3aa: CASSFRPGQKLDNEQFF
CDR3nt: TGTGCCAGCAGTTTCCGACCGGGACAGAAGTTAGACAATGAGCAGTTCTTC

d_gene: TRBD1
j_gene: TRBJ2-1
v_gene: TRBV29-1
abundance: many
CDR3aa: CSARQGVNEQFF
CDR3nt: TGCAGTGCTCGCCAGGGGGTCAATGAGCAGTTCTTC

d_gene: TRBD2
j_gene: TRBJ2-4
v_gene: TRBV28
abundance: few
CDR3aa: CASSSRTSGPSVGIQYF
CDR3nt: TGTGCCAGCAGTTCGCGGACTAGCGGGCCCTCGGTTGGCATTCAGTACTTC

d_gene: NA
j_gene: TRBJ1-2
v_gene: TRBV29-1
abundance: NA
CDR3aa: CSGTDSWYGYTF
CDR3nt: TGCAGCGGAACAGACAGTTGGTATGGCTACACCTTC

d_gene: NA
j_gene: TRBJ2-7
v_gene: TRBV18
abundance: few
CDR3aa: CASSPTQGVTSEQYF
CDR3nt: TGTGCCAGCTCACCCACACAGGGTGTCACGAGTGAGCAGTACTTC

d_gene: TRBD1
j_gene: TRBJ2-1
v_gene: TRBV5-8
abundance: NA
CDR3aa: CASSTDRGRNEQFF
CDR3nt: TGTGCCAGCAGCACGGACAGGGGGCGAAATGAGCAGTTCTTC

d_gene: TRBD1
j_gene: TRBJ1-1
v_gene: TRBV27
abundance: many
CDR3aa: CASSPGGVRRTEAFF
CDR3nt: TGTGCCAGCAGTCCAGGGGGCGTTAGGAGGACTGAAGCTTTCTTT

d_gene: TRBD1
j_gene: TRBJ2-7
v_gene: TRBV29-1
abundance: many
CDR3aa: CSVEGQETSYEQYF
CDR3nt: TGCAGCGTAGAAGGACAGGAGACCTCCTACGAGCAGTACTTC

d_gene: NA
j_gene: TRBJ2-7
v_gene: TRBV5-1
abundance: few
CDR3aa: CASSSSDRRYEQYF
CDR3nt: TGCGCCAGCAGCTCCTCGGACCGACGGTACGAGCAGTACTTC

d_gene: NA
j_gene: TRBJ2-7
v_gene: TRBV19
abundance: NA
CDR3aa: CASSLREGGSEQYF
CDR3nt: TGTGCCAGTAGTCTGCGAGAAGGGGGAAGTGAGCAGTACTTC

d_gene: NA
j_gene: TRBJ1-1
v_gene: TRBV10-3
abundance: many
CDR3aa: CAISEIGNTEAFF
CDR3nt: TGTGCCATCAGTGAGATCGGGAACACTGAAGCTTTCTTT

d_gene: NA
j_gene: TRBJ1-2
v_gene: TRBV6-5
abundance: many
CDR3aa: CASSSGQYHGYTF
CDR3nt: TGTGCCAGCAGTTCAGGACAGTACCATGGCTACACCTTC

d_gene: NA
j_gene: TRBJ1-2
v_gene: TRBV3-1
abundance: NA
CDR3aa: CASSQAQGQGYTF
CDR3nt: TGTGCCAGCAGCCAAGCCCAGGGGCAAGGCTACACCTTC

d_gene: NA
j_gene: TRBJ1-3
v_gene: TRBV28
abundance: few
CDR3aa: CASTPVGVTGNTIYF
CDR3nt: TGTGCCAGCACCCCTGTCGGGGTGACTGGAAACACCATATATTTT

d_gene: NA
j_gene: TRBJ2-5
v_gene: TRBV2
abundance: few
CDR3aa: CASSVQPSQETQYF
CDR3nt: TGTGCCAGCAGTGTCCAACCGAGTCAAGAGACCCAGTACTTC

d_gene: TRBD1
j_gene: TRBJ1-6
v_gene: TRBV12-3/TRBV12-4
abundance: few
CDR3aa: CASSNRGQNSPLHF
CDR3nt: TGTGCCAGCAGCAACAGGGGGCAAAATTCACCCCTCCACTTT

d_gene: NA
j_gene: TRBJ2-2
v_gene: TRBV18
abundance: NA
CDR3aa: CAGSQTGNTGELFF
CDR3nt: TGTGCCGGCTCACAGACAGGGAACACCGGGGAGCTGTTTTTT

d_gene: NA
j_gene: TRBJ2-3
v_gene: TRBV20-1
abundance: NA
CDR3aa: CSDGGITDTQYF
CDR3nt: TGCAGTGATGGGGGGATTACAGATACGCAGTATTTT

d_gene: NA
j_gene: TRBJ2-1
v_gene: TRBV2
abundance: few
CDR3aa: CASTDGGGNNEQFF
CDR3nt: TGTGCCAGCACTGACGGAGGGGGCAACAATGAGCAGTTCTTC

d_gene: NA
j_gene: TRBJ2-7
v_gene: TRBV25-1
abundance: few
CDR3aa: CASSDGGSSISYEQYF
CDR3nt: TGTGCCAGCAGTGACGGCGGGTCCTCGATCTCCTACGAGCAGTACTTC

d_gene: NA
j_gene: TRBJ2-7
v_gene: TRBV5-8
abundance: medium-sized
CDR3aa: CASSPLDSYEQYF
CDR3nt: TGTGCCAGCAGCCCCCTGGACAGTTACGAGCAGTACTTC

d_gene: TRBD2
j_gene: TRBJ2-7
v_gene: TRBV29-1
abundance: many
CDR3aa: CSVRGGTSGSSYEQYF
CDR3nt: TGCAGCGTTCGGGGGGGGACTAGCGGGTCCTCCTACGAGCAGTACTTC

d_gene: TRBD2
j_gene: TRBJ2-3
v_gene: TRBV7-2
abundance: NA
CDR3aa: CASSLSGGGGTDTQYF
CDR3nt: TGTGCCAGCAGCCTTAGCGGGGGAGGGGGCACAGATACGCAGTATTTT

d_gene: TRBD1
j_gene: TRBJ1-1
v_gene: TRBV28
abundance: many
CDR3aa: CASSLPGTENTEAFF
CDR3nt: TGTGCCAGCAGTCTTCCCGGGACAGAGAACACTGAAGCTTTCTTT

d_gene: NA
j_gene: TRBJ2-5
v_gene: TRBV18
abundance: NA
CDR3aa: CASLGWGARETQYF
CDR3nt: TGTGCCAGCCTCGGATGGGGCGCGAGAGAGACCCAGTACTTC

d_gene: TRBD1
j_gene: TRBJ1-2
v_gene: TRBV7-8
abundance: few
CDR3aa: CASSSLTGVYGYTF
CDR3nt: TGTGCCAGCAGCTCACTAACAGGGGTTTATGGCTACACCTTC

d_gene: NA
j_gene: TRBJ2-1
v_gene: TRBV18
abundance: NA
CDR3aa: CASSPISNNEQFF
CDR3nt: TGTGCCAGCTCACCGATTTCGAATAATGAGCAGTTCTTC

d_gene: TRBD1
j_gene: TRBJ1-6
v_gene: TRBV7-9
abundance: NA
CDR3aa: CASSIWTGTINSPLHF
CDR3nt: TGTGCCAGCAGCATTTGGACAGGAACGATTAATTCACCCCTCCACTTT

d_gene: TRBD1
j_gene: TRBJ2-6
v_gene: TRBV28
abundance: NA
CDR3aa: CASRPQGTSGANVLTF
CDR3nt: TGTGCCAGCAGACCACAGGGGACCTCTGGGGCCAACGTCCTGACTTTC

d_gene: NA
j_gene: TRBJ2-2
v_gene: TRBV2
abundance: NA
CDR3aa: CASSRVGGQSGELFF
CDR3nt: TGTGCCAGCAGTCGCGTCGGGGGGCAATCCGGGGAGCTGTTTTTT

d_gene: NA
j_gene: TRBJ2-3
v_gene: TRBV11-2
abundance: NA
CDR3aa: CASSLETGTDTQYF
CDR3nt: TGTGCCAGCAGCTTAGAAACAGGCACAGATACGCAGTATTTT

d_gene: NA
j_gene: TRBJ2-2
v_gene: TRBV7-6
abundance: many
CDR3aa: CASSLTQGSAGELFF
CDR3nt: TGTGCCAGCAGCTTAACGCAGGGCTCAGCCGGGGAGCTGTTTTTT

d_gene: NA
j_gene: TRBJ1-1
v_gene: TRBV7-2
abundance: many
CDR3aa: CASSFTTPNTEAFF
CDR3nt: TGTGCCAGCAGCTTTACGACACCGAACACTGAAGCTTTCTTT

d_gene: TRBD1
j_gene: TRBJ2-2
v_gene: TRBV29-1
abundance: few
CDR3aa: CSVEAGQGATGELFF
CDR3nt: TGCAGCGTTGAAGCAGGCCAGGGGGCAACCGGGGAGCTGTTTTTT

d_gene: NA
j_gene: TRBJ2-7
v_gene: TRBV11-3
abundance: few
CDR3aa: CASSLDDTGEQYF
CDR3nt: TGTGCCAGCAGCTTAGATGATACGGGGGAGCAGTACTTC

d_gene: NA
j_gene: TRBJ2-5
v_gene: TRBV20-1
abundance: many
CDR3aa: CSARGGRVPLETQYF
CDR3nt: TGCAGTGCTAGAGGAGGAAGGGTCCCCCTTGAGACCCAGTACTTC

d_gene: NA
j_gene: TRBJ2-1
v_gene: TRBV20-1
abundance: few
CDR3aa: CSARPSSYNEQFF
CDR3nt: TGCAGTGCTCGCCCGAGCTCCTACAATGAGCAGTTCTTC

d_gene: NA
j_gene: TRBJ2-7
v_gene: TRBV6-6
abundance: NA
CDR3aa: CASSYQESYEQYF
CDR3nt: TGTGCCAGCAGTTATCAGGAGTCCTACGAGCAGTACTTC

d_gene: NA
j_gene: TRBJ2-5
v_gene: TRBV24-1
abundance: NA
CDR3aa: CATSKSPQETQYF
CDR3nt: TGTGCCACCAGTAAATCACCCCAAGAGACCCAGTACTTC

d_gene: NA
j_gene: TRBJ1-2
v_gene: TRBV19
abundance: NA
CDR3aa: CASSATGLNYGYTF
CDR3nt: TGTGCCAGTAGTGCCACAGGGTTAAACTATGGCTACACCTTC

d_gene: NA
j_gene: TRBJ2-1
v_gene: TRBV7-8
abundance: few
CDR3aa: CASSFGSPAYNEQFF
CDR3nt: TGTGCCAGCAGCTTTGGCTCCCCAGCATACAATGAGCAGTTCTTC

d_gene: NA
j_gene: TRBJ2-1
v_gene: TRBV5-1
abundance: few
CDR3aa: CASSWQGPSSYNEQFF
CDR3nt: TGCGCCAGCAGCTGGCAGGGGCCGAGCTCCTACAATGAGCAGTTCTTC

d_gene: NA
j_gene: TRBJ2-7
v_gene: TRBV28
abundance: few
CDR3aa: CASSLFRGTLTYEQYF
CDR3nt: TGTGCCAGCAGTTTATTCCGAGGGACCTTGACATACGAGCAGTACTTC

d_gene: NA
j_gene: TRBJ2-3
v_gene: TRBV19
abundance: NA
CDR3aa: CTQGNGTDTQYF
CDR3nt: TGTACACAGGGAAATGGAACAGATACGCAGTATTTT

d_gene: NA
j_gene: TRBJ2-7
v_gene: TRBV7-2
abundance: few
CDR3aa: CASSSQYEQYF
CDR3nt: TGTGCCAGCAGCTCGCAGTACGAGCAGTACTTC

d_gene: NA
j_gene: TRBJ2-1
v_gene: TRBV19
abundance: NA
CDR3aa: CASSIEASPYNEQFF
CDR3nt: TGTGCCAGTAGTATAGAGGCTAGCCCGTACAATGAGCAGTTCTTC

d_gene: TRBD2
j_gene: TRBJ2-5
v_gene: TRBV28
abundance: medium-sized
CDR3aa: CASSLPASGRRETQYF
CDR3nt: TGTGCCAGCAGTTTACCGGCTAGCGGGAGGAGGGAGACCCAGTACTTC

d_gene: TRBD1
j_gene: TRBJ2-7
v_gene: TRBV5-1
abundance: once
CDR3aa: CASSPQDTGVGSSYEQYF
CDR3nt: TGCGCCAGCAGCCCGCAAGATACAGGGGTCGGCAGCTCCTACGAGCAGTACTTC

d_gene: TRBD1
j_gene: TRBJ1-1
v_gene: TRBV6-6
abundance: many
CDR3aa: CATSKTQGRDMNTEAFF
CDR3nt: TGTGCCACCTCAAAAACACAGGGGAGAGACATGAACACTGAAGCTTTCTTT